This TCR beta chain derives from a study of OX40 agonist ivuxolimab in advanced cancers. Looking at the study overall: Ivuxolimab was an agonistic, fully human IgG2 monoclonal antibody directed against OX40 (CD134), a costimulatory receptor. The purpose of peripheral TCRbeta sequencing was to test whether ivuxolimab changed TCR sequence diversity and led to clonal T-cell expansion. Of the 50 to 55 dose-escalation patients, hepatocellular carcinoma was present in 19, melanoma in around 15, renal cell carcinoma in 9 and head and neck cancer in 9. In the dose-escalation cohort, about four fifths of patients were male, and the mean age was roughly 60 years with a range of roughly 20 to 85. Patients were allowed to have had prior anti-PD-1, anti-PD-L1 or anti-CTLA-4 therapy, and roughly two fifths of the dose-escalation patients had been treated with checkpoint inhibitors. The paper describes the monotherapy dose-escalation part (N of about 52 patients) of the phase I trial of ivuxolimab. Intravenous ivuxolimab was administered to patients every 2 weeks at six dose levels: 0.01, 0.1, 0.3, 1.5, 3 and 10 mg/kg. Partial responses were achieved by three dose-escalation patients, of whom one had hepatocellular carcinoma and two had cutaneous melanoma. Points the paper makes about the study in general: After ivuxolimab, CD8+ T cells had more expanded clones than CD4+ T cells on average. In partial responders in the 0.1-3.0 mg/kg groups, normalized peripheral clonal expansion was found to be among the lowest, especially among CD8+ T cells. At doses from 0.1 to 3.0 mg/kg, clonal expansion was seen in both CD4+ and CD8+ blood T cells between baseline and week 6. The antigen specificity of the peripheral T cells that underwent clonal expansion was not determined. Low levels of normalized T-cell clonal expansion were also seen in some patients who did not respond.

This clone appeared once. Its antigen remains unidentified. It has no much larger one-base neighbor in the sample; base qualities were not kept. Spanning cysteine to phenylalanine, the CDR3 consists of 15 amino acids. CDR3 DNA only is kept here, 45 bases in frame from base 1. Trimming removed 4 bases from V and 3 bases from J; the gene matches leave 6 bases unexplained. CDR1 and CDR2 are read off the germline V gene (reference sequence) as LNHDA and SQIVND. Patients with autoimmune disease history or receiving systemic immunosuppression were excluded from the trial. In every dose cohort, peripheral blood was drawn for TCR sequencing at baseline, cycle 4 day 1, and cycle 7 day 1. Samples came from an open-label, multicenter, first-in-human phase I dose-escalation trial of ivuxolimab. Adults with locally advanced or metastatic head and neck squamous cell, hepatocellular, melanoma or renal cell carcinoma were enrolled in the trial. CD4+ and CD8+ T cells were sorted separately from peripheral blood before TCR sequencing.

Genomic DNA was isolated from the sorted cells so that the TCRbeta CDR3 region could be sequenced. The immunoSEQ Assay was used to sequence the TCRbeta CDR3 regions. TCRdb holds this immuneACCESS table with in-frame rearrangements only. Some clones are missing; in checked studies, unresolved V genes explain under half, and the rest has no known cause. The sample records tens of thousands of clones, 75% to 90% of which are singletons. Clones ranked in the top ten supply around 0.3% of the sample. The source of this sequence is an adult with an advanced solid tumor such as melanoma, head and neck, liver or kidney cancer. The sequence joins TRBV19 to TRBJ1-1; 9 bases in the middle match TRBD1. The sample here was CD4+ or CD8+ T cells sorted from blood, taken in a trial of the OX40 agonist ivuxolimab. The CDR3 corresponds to CASSTYNRGHTEAFF. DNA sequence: TGTGCCAGTAGTACCTACAACAGGGGGCACACTGAAGCTTTCTTT.